Listed below are T cell receptor beta chains from one sample, sequenced in a study of T cell changes during pregnancy in multiple sclerosis. Some clones are missing from TCRdb's copy, which holds only in-frame ones; the method was immunoSEQ multiplex PCR. The sample yields approximately 50,000 clones, 80% to 95% seen once. The specimen was CD4+ T cells from peripheral blood mononuclear cells, collected after pregnancy. Receptor source: a female donor in good health, enrolled as a control in a pregnancy study. Both conserved end residues are trimmed from each CDR3.

cdr3_aa: ASGPGQGQNYGYT; j_call: TRBJ1-2; v_call: TRBV27
cdr3_aa: ATSRDVGSPLH; j_call: TRBJ1-6; v_call: TRBV15
cdr3_aa: SATRQETQY; j_call: TRBJ2-5; v_call: TRBV20-1
cdr3_aa: ASRTGSQETQY; j_call: TRBJ2-5; v_call: TRBV2
cdr3_aa: ASSGWRTEAF; j_call: TRBJ1-1; v_call: TRBV25-1
cdr3_aa: ASRSGGREAF; j_call: TRBJ1-1; v_call: TRBV2
cdr3_aa: ASSLALQGGTEAF; j_call: TRBJ1-1; v_call: TRBV7-9
cdr3_aa: ASSLLATGGAEQY; j_call: TRBJ2-7; v_call: TRBV6-1
cdr3_aa: ASSLAGGTYNEQF; j_call: TRBJ2-1; v_call: TRBV7-2
cdr3_aa: ASRPGGIYNSPLH; j_call: TRBJ1-6; v_call: TRBV19
cdr3_aa: ASSLDGSYEQY; j_call: TRBJ2-7; v_call: TRBV11-2
cdr3_aa: ASSLDAGQGNGYT; j_call: TRBJ1-2; v_call: TRBV11-2
cdr3_aa: ASSIGTGRRDTQY; j_call: TRBJ2-3; v_call: TRBV19
cdr3_aa: ASRDLNSYNEQF; j_call: TRBJ2-1; v_call: TRBV11-1
cdr3_aa: ASSQESSYNEQF; j_call: TRBJ2-1; v_call: TRBV4-1
cdr3_aa: ASSGDRGNYGYT; j_call: TRBJ1-2; v_call: TRBV18
cdr3_aa: ASSRAGGDEQY; j_call: TRBJ2-7; v_call: TRBV7-3
cdr3_aa: ASSPLRTSGYEQY; j_call: TRBJ2-7; v_call: TRBV11-2
cdr3_aa: ASSSSPGGSNTQY; j_call: TRBJ2-3; v_call: TRBV5-1
cdr3_aa: ASSPSGQDPYGYT; j_call: TRBJ1-2; v_call: TRBV4-2
cdr3_aa: ASMGTSGLTGELF; j_call: TRBJ2-2; v_call: TRBV7-6
cdr3_aa: ASSLSAGNQETQY; j_call: TRBJ2-5; v_call: TRBV4-2
cdr3_aa: ASSSGTLDSPLH; j_call: TRBJ1-6; v_call: TRBV5-1
cdr3_aa: SACGLEDFSSYEQY; j_call: TRBJ2-7; v_call: TRBV29-1
cdr3_aa: ASSIRQGGPETQY; j_call: TRBJ2-5; v_call: TRBV7-2
cdr3_aa: ASSVHGLGAYNEQF; j_call: TRBJ2-1; v_call: TRBV9
cdr3_aa: AISQTAGDVYEQY; j_call: TRBJ2-7; v_call: TRBV10-3
cdr3_aa: ASTTTELNTEAF; j_call: TRBJ1-1; v_call: TRBV6-6
cdr3_aa: ASRIIDTQY; j_call: TRBJ2-3; v_call: TRBV2
cdr3_aa: ASTDSAQETQY; j_call: TRBJ2-5; v_call: TRBV28
cdr3_aa: ASSPAGGRATNEKLF; j_call: TRBJ1-4; v_call: TRBV2
cdr3_aa: ASSQGPRGTSGQETQY; j_call: TRBJ2-5; v_call: TRBV4-2
cdr3_aa: ASGLARPGGNEQY; j_call: TRBJ2-7; v_call: TRBV12-5
cdr3_aa: ASSLSLGRGEPQH; j_call: TRBJ1-5; v_call: TRBV27
cdr3_aa: ASSYLGVNTEAF; j_call: TRBJ1-1; v_call: TRBV6-5
cdr3_aa: ASSLRSVGEKLF; j_call: TRBJ1-4; v_call: TRBV6-5
cdr3_aa: ASTPDSYEQY; j_call: .; v_call: TRBV2
cdr3_aa: ASSITGTGVDEQY; j_call: TRBJ2-7; v_call: TRBV19
cdr3_aa: ASSIDLPGGPIYGYT; j_call: TRBJ1-2; v_call: TRBV19
cdr3_aa: ASRDRVRTGNTIY; j_call: TRBJ1-3; v_call: TRBV19
cdr3_aa: ASSLDVGALGEKLF; j_call: TRBJ1-4; v_call: TRBV5-5
cdr3_aa: ASSPRDSGRRLEQF; j_call: TRBJ2-1; v_call: TRBV18
cdr3_aa: ASSPQIRAPEAF; j_call: TRBJ1-1; v_call: TRBV5-1
cdr3_aa: ASSPGQGAYEQY; j_call: TRBJ2-7; v_call: TRBV28
cdr3_aa: SVEGGGLGSYNEQF; j_call: TRBJ2-1; v_call: TRBV29-1
cdr3_aa: ASSLGTGGQETQY; j_call: TRBJ2-5; v_call: TRBV7-7
cdr3_aa: ASSLAAGGNEKLF; j_call: TRBJ1-4; v_call: TRBV5-8
cdr3_aa: ASSRDRNTGELF; j_call: TRBJ2-2; v_call: TRBV19
cdr3_aa: ASSPWTGAYEQY; j_call: TRBJ2-7; v_call: TRBV19
cdr3_aa: ASSSLRTSRYTQY; j_call: TRBJ2-3; v_call: TRBV11-2
cdr3_aa: ASSPSWDSKEQY; j_call: TRBJ2-7; v_call: TRBV27
cdr3_aa: ASSPAGELF; j_call: TRBJ2-2; v_call: TRBV7-6